This T cell receptor beta chain originates from a study of blood T cell repertoires in COVID-19. The wider study: The United States, Italy and Spain were the sources of the acute and convalescent COVID-19 samples. PBMCs, B-cell-depleted T cells, or T cells were the source of the cDNA or gDNA that made up the material.

In the study's own analysis: It was from reference gene primer amplification that nucleated cell counts were estimated. Using immunoSEQ multiplex PCR, the repertoire was profiled, and TCRdb retains in-frame clones only, with some absent. That table furnishes V, J and clone size, whereas the DNA furnished D and trimming. The data hold some 260,000 clones, with 85% to 90% observed a single time. The CDR3 sequence is 14 residues long. Germline V CDR1 and CDR2: MNHEY, SVGAGI. The V and J ends lost 11 bases and 0 bases respectively, with 14 bases between them. The gene calls are TRBV6-5 and TRBJ2-1; D ambiguous. This clonotype was obtained from a man older than 75 with acute or convalescent COVID-19. Sequencing was performed on peripheral blood. The CDR3 DNA sequence: TGTGCCGCCGGATATAGGAGCTCCTACAATGAGCAGTTCTTC. Translation gives CAAGYRSSYNEQFF.